One sample yielded the 13 T cell receptor beta chains listed below, sequenced in a study of cytomegalovirus exposure and HLA in healthy donors. Use of 60 Vbeta and 13 Jbeta primers characterized the PCR. The protocol was immunoSEQ multiplex PCR, while the TCRdb copy is restricted to in-frame clones and leaves out a portion. The table lists tens of thousands of clones. The specimen was PBMCs. The receptors stem from a female donor in good health and CMV-seronegative.

The chain couples TRBV5-4 to TRBJ2-7, with D maybe TRBD1 (6 bases). Germline CDR1 and CDR2: SGHNT and YYREEE (reference sequence). V was clipped by 4 bases and J by 5 bases, with 19 bases between them. The CDR3 spans 15 residues. For the CDR3, the DNA is TGTGCCAGCAGCCATGGGCAGGGGAGAGTCGACGAGCAGTACTTC. Translating gives CASSHGQGRVDEQYF.

The chain employs TRBV29-1 and TRBJ2-6; D is perhaps TRBD1 (5 bases). Trimming left V 3 bases short and J 4 bases short, with 13 bases between. CDR1 is SQVTM, CDR2 ANQGSEA, per germline. This CDR3 is 15 amino acids long. The CDR3 spells CSVDSQGSGANVLTF. The CDR3 DNA is TGCAGCGTTGATTCCCAGGGATCCGGGGCCAACGTCCTGACTTTC. Complete variable domain (other parts from reference TRBV29-1 and TRBJ2-6): SAVISQKPSRDICQRGTSLTIQCQVDSQVTMMFWYRQQPGQSLTLIATANQGSEATYESGFVIDKFPISRPNLTFSTLTVSNMSPEDSSIYLCSVDSQGSGANVLTFGAGSRLTVL.

J is TRBJ2-3 and V is TRBV7-3; 9 bases align to TRBD2. V lost 5 bases to trimming and J lost 5 bases; unmatched junction nucleotides: 14. The CDR3 is 17 amino acids. CDR1 and CDR2 (germline): SGHTA, FQGTGA. The CDR3 region has the DNA TGTGCCAGCAGCCCCCGGGGTGGCGGGAGGGCCCAAGATACGCAGTATTTT. This gives the protein CASSPRGGGRAQDTQYF.

The rearrangement links TRBV10-1 to TRBJ2-2; TRBD1 agrees at 7 bases. The CDR3 contains 15 residues. The V segment lost 2 bases and the J segment 6 bases; nucleotides outside the gene matches: 6. Germline lookup yields CDR1 WNHNN and CDR2 SYGVQD (reference sequence). CDR3 sequence reads: CASSERGLGSGELFF. The CDR3 DNA follows: TGCGCCAGCAGTGAGAGGGGGCTGGGCTCCGGGGAGCTGTTTTTT.

The chain recombines TRBV2 with TRBJ2-7, with a possible D match to TRBD1 (5 bases). CDR3 length: 14 amino acids. V gave up 1 base and J gave up 2 bases, with 9 bases separating them. Looked up from germline, CDR1 is SNHLY and CDR2 is FYNNEI. The CDR3 region is CASSEGPGTYEQYF. The CDR3 nucleotides are TGTGCCAGCAGTGAAGGTCCAGGGACCTACGAGCAGTACTTC.

The rearrangement joins TRBV5-1 to TRBJ1-6, with D unresolved. Trimming pared 0 bases from V and 0 bases from J, leaving 7 bases between. The CDR3 runs 16 residues. Germline V lookup: CDR1 SGHRS, CDR2 YFSETQ. CDR3 coding DNA: TGCGCCAGCAGCTTGGGGCCAGGCTCCTATAATTCACCCCTCCACTTT. This encodes CASSLGPGSYNSPLHF.

V usage is TRBV9 and J usage is TRBJ2-1; TRBD2 matches 7 bases. Trimming cost V 2 bases and J 3 bases; bases outside gene matches: 5. The CDR3 extends over 15 amino acids. The germline gives CDR1 SGDLS, CDR2 YYNGEE. As DNA, the CDR3 is TGTGCCAGCAGCGTCGCCGGGACTAACTACAATGAGCAGTTCTTC. Amino acid sequence: CASSVAGTNYNEQFF.

The V and J genes are TRBV9 and TRBJ2-7, with 10 nucleotides matching TRBD1. Germline V gives CDR1 SGDLS, CDR2 YYNGEE. The trim removed 3 bases at V and 6 bases at J, leaving 12 bases unmatched. The CDR3 consists of 16 residues. CDR3 region: CASSATGGVQMGEQYF. The CDR3 DNA reads TGTGCCAGCAGCGCGACAGGGGGCGTTCAAATGGGCGAGCAGTACTTC.

The chain is built from TRBV6-1 and TRBJ1-6, with D possibly TRBD1 on 6 matching bases. The germline gives CDR1 MNHNS, CDR2 SASEGT. With 6 bases removed from V and 7 bases from J, the gap between germline ends came to 13 bases. This CDR3 spans 14 amino acids. The CDR3 nucleotides are TGTGCCAGCAGATCACAGGGCACGAATTCACCCCTCCACTTT. This sequence encodes CASRSQGTNSPLHF.

The gene calls are TRBV7-9 and TRBJ1-1; D unresolved. V dropped 1 base and J dropped 6 bases, with 6 bases sitting between them. The CDR3 runs to 12 residues. CDR1 SEHNR and CDR2 FQNEAQ come from the germline V gene (reference sequence). The CDR3 spells CASSLGTAEAFF. CDR3 coding DNA: TGTGCCAGCAGCTTAGGAACAGCTGAAGCTTTCTTT.

The chain combines TRBV18 with TRBJ2-3; D remains unclear. Germline V gene data show CDR1 as KGHSH and CDR2 as LQKENI. This CDR3 has 13 residues. The V gene lost 3 bases and the J gene lost 0 bases, with 4 bases spanning the gap. This CDR3 is CASSPSSTDTQYF. The CDR3 coding sequence is TGTGCCAGCTCACCGTCTAGCACAGATACGCAGTATTTT.

V is TRBV4-3 and J is TRBJ1-4; D is uncertain. The ends were cut back, 4 bases at V and 7 bases at J, with 13 bases in the middle. Germline CDR1 is LGHNA and CDR2 is YSLEER. The CDR3 is made up of 14 amino acids. CDR3 sequence: CASSLNNPSEKLFF. The CDR3 region has the DNA TGCGCCAGCAGCCTCAACAACCCATCTGAAAAACTGTTTTTT.

This CDR3 is CASSGTGANTEAFF. Here the CDR3 DNA reads TGTGCCAGCAGCGGGACAGGGGCCAACACTGAAGCTTTCTTT. The chain combines TRBV9 with TRBJ1-1; 9 bases are a match to TRBD1. After removal of 3 bases from V and 2 bases from J, the junction contained 2 bases not matched to a gene. The CDR3 has 14 amino acids. The V gene's germline CDR1 is SGDLS and CDR2 YYNGEE.